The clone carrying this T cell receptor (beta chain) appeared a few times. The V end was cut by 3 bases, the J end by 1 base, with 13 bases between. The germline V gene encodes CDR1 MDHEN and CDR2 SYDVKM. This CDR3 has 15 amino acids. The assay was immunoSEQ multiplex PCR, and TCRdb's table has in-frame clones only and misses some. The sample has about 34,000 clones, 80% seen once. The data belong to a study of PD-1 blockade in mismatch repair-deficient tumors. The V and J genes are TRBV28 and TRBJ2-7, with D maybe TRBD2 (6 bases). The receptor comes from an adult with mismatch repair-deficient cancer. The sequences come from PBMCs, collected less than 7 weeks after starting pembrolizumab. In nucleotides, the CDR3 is TGTGCCAGCAGTTTTATTGGGACTTCGTCCTACGAGCAGTACTTC. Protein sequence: CASSFIGTSSYEQYF.